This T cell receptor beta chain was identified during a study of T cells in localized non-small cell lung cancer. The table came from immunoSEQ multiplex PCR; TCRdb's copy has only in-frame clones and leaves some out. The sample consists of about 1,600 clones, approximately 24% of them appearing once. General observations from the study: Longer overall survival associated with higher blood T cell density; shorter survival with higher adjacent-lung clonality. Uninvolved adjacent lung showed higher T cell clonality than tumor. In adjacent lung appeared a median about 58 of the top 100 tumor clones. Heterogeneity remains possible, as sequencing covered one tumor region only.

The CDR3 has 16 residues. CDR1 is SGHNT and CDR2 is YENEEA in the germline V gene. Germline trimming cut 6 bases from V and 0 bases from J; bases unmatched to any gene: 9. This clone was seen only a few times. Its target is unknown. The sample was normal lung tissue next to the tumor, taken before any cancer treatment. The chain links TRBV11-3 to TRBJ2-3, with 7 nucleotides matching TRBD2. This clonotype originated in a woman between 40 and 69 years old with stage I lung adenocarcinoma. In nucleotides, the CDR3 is TGTGCCAGCAGGTCAGGCGGGGGATCTAGCACAGATACGCAGTATTTT. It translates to CASRSGGGSSTDTQYF.